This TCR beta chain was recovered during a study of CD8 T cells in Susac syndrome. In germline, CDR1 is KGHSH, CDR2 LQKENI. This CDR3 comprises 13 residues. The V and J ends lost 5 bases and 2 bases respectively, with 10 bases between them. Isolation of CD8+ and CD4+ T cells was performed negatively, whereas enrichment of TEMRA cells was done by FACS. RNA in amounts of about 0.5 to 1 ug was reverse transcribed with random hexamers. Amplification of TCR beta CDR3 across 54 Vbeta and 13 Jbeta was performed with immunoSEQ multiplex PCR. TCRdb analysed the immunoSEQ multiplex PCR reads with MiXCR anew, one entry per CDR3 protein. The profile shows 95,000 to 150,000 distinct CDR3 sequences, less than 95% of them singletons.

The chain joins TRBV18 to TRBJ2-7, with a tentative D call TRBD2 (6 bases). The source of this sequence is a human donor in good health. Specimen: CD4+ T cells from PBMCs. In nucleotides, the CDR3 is TGTGCCAGCTCAGCACGGGGGACCTACGAGCAGTACTTC. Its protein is CASSARGTYEQYF.